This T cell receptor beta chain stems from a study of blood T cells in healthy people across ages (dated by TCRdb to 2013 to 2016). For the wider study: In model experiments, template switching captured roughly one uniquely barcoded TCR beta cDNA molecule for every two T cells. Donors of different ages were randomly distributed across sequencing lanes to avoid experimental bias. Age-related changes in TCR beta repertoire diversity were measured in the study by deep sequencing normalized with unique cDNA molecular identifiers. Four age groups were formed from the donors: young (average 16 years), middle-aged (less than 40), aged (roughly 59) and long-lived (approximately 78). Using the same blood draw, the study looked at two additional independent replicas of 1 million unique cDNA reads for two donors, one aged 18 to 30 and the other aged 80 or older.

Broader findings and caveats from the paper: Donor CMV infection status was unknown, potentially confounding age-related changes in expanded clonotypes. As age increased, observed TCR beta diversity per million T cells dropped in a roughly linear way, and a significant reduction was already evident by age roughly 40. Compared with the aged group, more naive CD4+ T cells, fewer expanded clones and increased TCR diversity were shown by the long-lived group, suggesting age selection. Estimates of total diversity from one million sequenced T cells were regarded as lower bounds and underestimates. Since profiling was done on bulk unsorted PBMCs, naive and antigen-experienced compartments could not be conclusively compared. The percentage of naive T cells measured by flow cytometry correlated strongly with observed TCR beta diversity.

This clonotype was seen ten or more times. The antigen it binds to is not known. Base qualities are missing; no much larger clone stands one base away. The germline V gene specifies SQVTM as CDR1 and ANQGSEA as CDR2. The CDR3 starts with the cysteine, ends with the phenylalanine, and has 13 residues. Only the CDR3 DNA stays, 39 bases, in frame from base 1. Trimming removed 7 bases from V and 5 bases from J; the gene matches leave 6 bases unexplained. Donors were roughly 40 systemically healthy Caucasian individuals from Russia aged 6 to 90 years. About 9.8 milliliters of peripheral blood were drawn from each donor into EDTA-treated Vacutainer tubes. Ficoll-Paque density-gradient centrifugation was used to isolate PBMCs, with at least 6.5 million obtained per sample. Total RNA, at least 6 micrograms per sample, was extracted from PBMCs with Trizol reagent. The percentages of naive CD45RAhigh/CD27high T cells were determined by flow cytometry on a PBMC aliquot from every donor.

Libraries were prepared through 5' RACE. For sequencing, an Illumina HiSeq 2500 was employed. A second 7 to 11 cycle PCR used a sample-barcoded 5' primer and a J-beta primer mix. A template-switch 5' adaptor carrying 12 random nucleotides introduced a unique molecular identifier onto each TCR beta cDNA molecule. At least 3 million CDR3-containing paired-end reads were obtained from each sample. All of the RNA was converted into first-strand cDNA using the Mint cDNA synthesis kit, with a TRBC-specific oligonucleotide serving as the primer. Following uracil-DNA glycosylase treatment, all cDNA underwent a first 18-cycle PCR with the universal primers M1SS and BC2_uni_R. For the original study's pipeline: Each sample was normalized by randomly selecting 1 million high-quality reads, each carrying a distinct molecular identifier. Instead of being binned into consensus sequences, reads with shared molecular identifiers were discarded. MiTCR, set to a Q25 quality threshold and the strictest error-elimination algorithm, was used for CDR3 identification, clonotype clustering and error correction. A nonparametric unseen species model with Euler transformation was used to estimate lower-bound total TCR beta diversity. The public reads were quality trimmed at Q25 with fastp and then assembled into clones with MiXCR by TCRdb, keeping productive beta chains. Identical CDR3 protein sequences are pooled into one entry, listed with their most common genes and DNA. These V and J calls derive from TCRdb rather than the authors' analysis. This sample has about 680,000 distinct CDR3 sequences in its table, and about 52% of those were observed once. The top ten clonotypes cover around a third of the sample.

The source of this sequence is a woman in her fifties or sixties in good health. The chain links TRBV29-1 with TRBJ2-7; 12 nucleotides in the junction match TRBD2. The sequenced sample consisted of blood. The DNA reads TGCAGCGCTACTAGCGGGAGGAGCAACGAGCAGTACTTC. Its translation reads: CSATSGRSNEQYF.